The 3 T cell receptor beta chains listed next were all sequenced from one sample in a study of molecular identifiers for immune sequencing clone quantification (dated 2018 in TCRdb). The method was PCR. Data came from a NextSeq 500. The public reads were run again by TCRdb, first through fastp at Q25 and then through MiXCR, and only productive beta chains were kept. Rows with a matching CDR3 protein are joined into one entry that keeps the most common DNA and genes. The sample table lists roughly 100,000 distinct CDR3 sequences, under 40% of them with a count of one. Less than 10% of the sample lies in the top ten. Input material: naive CD8+ T cells from blood, with Jurkat cell RNA spiked in. Read against the paper, the sample's cell subset or site label means: FACS-sorted CD8+CD4-CCR7+CD45RA+ naive T cells. The receptor source for this set is a human donor in good health. Some libraries in this study had Jurkat cell RNA spiked in.

This clonotype was seen a few times. The gene calls are TRBV11-2 and TRBJ2-3, with D unclear. Germline V gene lookup returns CDR1 SGHAT and CDR2 FQNNGV. V shed 1 base and J shed 2 bases, with 10 bases lying between them. The CDR3 totals 15 residues. The CDR3 protein is CASSLVSSLTDTQYF. The DNA for the CDR3 is TGTGCCAGCAGCTTAGTCTCCTCTCTCACAGATACGCAGTATTTT.

About this clonotype: With a much larger clone just one base away, this may be a read error. V and J are TRBV5-6 and TRBJ1-1; TRBD1 matches at 7 bases. The length of the CDR3 is 14 residues. Per the germline V gene, CDR1 is SGHDT and CDR2 is YYEEEE. CDR3 DNA: TGTGCCAGCAGCTTGGGACAGGGCAACACTGAAGCTATCTTT. This sequence encodes CASSLGQGNTEAIF.

With respect to this clonotype: The germline gene is not matched at one end of the junction; a read error may be the cause. The V gene is TRBV4-3, the J gene TRBJ2-1; possibly TRBD2 for D (5 bases). The CDR3 contains 18 residues. Germline-derived CDR1 and CDR2 are LGHNA and YSLEER. This chain's CDR3 is CASSQDPPPTEGYNEQIF. The DNA for the CDR3 is TGCGCCAGCAGCCAAGATCCCCCCCCGACCGAGGGCTACAATGAGCAGATCTTC.